This T cell receptor beta chain was recovered during a study of cytomegalovirus exposure and HLA in healthy donors. Overall study results and limits: The study labeled around 160 TCR beta chains cytomegalovirus-associated. A later analysis found first-cohort TCR clusters tended to co-occur in the approximately 110 validation repertoires. Whilst most TCR sequences proved rare, a subset of public TCRs occurred across many donors. Through in vitro validation, a few CMV-associated chains were shown to be specific for CMV antigens.

In the case of this clone: Its antigen is undetermined.

Method: immunoSEQ multiplex PCR; TCRdb's copy keeps in-frame clones and lacks some. The repertoire has roughly 140,000 clones, approximately 88% of them found once; the top ten carry over 3%. Germline V gene sequence: CDR1 SGHVS, CDR2 FQNEAQ. The CDR3 covers 16 residues. V was shortened by 5 bases and J by 7 bases, with 23 bases between the two germline ends. Sequencing was done on a sample of PBMCs. The genes are TRBV7-8 and TRBJ2-5; TRBD2 is a possible D gene (5 bases). This clonotype was obtained from a woman between 18 and 30 years old in good health and CMV-seropositive. For the CDR3, the DNA is TGTGCCAGCAGCCCGGGGTTGGGTGAATGGTCGGGGACCCAGTACTTC. Amino acid sequence: CASSPGLGEWSGTQYF.